One sample yielded the 24 T cell receptor beta chains listed below, sequenced in a study of blood T cell repertoires in COVID-19. Sequencing was performed with immunoSEQ multiplex PCR; in TCRdb, only in-frame clones are kept and a portion is missing. The sample holds 130,000 or so clones, 75% to 90% seen once. The sample was peripheral blood. These receptors all come from a man aged 55-75 years with active or convalescent COVID-19.

The chain combines TRBV5-4 with TRBJ2-7, with TRBD1 identical over 12 bases. Per the germline V gene, CDR1 is SGHNT and CDR2 is YYREEE (reference sequence). After removal of 3 bases from V and 4 bases from J, the junction contained 17 bases not matched to a gene. CDR3 length: 19 residues. The CDR3 DNA reads as TGTGCCAGCAGCTCCCCTACCGGGACAGGGGGCAGTTTTGTGTACGAGCAGTACTTC. This encodes CASSSPTGTGGSFVYEQYF. Supplemented by reference TRBV5-4 and TRBJ2-7, the full variable domain reads ETGVTQSPTHLIKTRGQQVTLRCSSQSGHNTVSWYQQALGQGPQFIFQYYREEENGRGNFPPRFSGLQFPNYSSELNVNALELDDSALYLCASSSPTGTGGSFVYEQYFGPGTRLTVT.

This clone was observed a single time. The V call is TRBV19, the J call TRBJ1-6, with D perhaps TRBD1 (6 bases). The V and J ends lost 7 bases and 7 bases respectively, with 17 bases between them. The CDR3 runs 15 residues. Per germline, CDR1 LNHDA and CDR2 SQIVND (reference sequence). The CDR3 DNA reads as TGTGCCAGTACATCACCCAGGGGCTGGAATTCACCCCTCCACTTT. It translates to CASTSPRGWNSPLHF.

V gene TRBV2 combines with J gene TRBJ1-1; TRBD1 aligns across 9 bases. Unmatched junction bases numbered 9, after V lost 6 bases and J lost 1 base. From germline, CDR1 is SNHLY and CDR2 FYNNEI. The CDR3 is 16 amino acids. The CDR3 bases are TGTGCCAGCAGGAGAAGGGGGGGACAGGGGAACACTGAAGCTTTCTTT. This codes for CASRRRGGQGNTEAFF.

The rearrangement joins TRBV28 to TRBJ1-2; the match to TRBD1 covers 12 bases. The germline gives CDR1 MDHEN, CDR2 SYDVKM. V was clipped by 4 bases and J by 4 bases; unmatched bases: 10. The CDR3 has 17 amino acids. The DNA for the CDR3 is TGTGCCAGCAGTTCCCCCGGGACAGGGGGCCGAGCCTATGGCTACACCTTC. Its translation: CASSSPGTGGRAYGYTF.

The chain employs TRBV28 and TRBJ2-3; 7 bases line up with TRBD1. Germline CDR1 MDHEN, CDR2 SYDVKM. The CDR3 runs 13 residues. V trimming: 8 bases; J trimming: 2 bases; junction bases outside the gene matches: 4. The CDR3 protein is CASRDRDTDTQYF. The CDR3 DNA follows: TGTGCCAGCCGGGACAGAGACACAGATACGCAGTATTTT.

This clone was detected a few times. The V gene is TRBV10-1, the J gene TRBJ2-7; 10 positions agree with TRBD2. The CDR3 extends over 21 amino acids. V lost 9 bases, J lost 5 bases, and 31 bases stayed unmatched. The germline V gene encodes CDR1 WNHNN and CDR2 SYGVQD (reference sequence). The CDR3 here is CARNMPGRKRENSSGSNEQYF. The CDR3 DNA sequence: TGCGCCAGAAACATGCCGGGCAGAAAACGTGAGAATTCTAGCGGGAGCAACGAGCAGTACTTC.

With respect to this clone: At one end, the junction sequence differs from germline, possibly due to a read error. The chain uses TRBV7-8 and TRBJ2-7; 10 bases line up with TRBD2. Germline V gene sequence: CDR1 SGHVS, CDR2 FQNEAQ. CDR3 length: 14 residues. CDR3 protein: CASTPGPSLAGARF. In nucleotides, the CDR3 is TGTGCCAGCACTCCCGGACCGAGTCTAGCGGGAGCTCGTTTC.

This chain joins TRBV24-1 and TRBJ1-2; D gene unclear. The ends were cut back, 5 bases at V and 2 bases at J, with 17 bases in the middle. The CDR3 is 16 amino acids. CDR1 is KGHDR and CDR2 is SFDVKD in the germline V gene. CDR3 amino acids: CATSAADRGGNYGYTF. The CDR3 bases are TGTGCCACCAGTGCCGCTGACCGGGGAGGCAACTATGGCTACACCTTC.

A single count supports this clone. The genes are TRBV2 and TRBJ2-4, with 10 bases fitting TRBD2. With V trimmed by 5 bases and J by 4 bases, 8 bases remained unmatched. This CDR3 has 16 amino acids. Per the germline V gene, CDR1 is SNHLY and CDR2 is FYNNEI. In nucleotides, the CDR3 is TGTGCCAGCAGTACCCGGACTAGCGGTGGGAAAAACATTCAGTACTTC. Residues: CASSTRTSGGKNIQYF.

V and J are TRBV7-3 and TRBJ2-7; a weak D match, TRBD2 (6 bases). V lost 1 base and J lost 1, with 11 bases in between. Germline CDR1 and CDR2: SGHTA and FQGTGA. The CDR3 totals 15 residues. As DNA, the CDR3 is TGTGCCAGCAGCTTAAGCTCCGGGACTTCCTACGAGCAGTACTTC. Its translation: CASSLSSGTSYEQYF. Using reference TRBV7-3 and TRBJ2-7 for the parts outside the CDR3, the full variable domain is GAGVSQTPSNKVTEKGKYVELRCDPISGHTALYWYRQSLGQGPEFLIYFQGTGAADDSGLPNDRFFAVRPEGSVSTLKIQRTERGDSAVYLCASSLSSGTSYEQYFGPGTRLTVT.

The genes are TRBV21-1 and TRBJ2-7; the DNA was not used to check the table's D call, TRBD2. TRBV21-1 is labeled a pseudogene. The CDR3 totals 15 residues. This CDR3 is CASSNGTSNRNEQYF. Here the CDR3 DNA reads TGTGCCAGCAGCAATGGGACTAGCAATCGGAACGAGCAGTACTTC.

The gene calls are TRBV3-1 (or the pseudogene TRBV3-2) and TRBJ2-7; maybe TRBD2 (5 bases). V was clipped by 7 bases and J by 0 bases, with 13 bases between them. In germline, CDR1 is LGHDT, CDR2 YNNKEL (reference sequence). The CDR3 spans 14 residues. CDR3 in amino acids: CASKGEGYSYEQYF. The CDR3 DNA follows: TGTGCCAGCAAAGGAGAGGGATACTCCTACGAGCAGTACTTC.

The sample holds a few counts of this clone. The rearrangement joins TRBV4-2 to TRBJ2-1; D unclear. Germline V gene sequence: CDR1 LGHNA, CDR2 YNFKEQ. Trimming left V 0 bases short and J 2 bases short, with 8 bases between. The CDR3 runs to 15 residues. The CDR3 loop is CASSQDRGTYNEQFF. The CDR3 nucleotides read TGTGCCAGCAGCCAAGATAGAGGCACCTACAATGAGCAGTTCTTC.

The chain joins TRBV28 to TRBJ2-5; 9 positions agree with TRBD1. Germline loops: CDR1 MDHEN, CDR2 SYDVKM. The CDR3 runs to 13 residues. V gave up 5 bases and J gave up 9 bases; unmatched junction bases: 7. This CDR3 is CASSPDRGRPQYF. CDR3 in DNA: TGTGCCAGCAGTCCCGACAGGGGGAGGCCCCAGTACTTC.

The chain employs TRBV7-9 and TRBJ1-2; the D gene is possibly TRBD1 (5 bases). The germline gives CDR1 SEHNR, CDR2 FQNEAQ (reference sequence). V was pared by 2 bases and J by 6 bases, with 16 bases between. This CDR3 contains 15 residues. CDR3 protein: CASSLRGPQGDGYTF. The CDR3 DNA is TGTGCCAGCAGCTTACGTGGACCGCAGGGCGATGGCTACACCTTC.

This rearrangement joins TRBV6-5 to TRBJ2-3; 7 bases are shared with TRBD2. The V gene end was trimmed by 2 bases and the J gene end by 0 bases; junction bases not matched to a gene: 2. The CDR3 has 15 amino acids. Germline V lookup: CDR1 MNHEY, CDR2 SVGAGI. CDR3 protein: CASSYQAGSTDTQYF. The DNA for the CDR3 is TGTGCCAGCAGTTACCAAGCGGGGAGCACAGATACGCAGTATTTT.

This clone was observed a single time. J is TRBJ1-4 and V is TRBV6-5; TRBD1 matches 8 bases. CDR3 size: 14 residues. The V gene's germline CDR1 is MNHEY and CDR2 SVGAGI. Trimming at V came to 6 bases and at J to 7 bases, leaving 7 bases not matched to a gene. The CDR3 DNA sequence: TGTGCCAGCAGGCCCCAGGGGGCTGGTGAAAAACTGTTTTTT. Translating gives CASRPQGAGEKLFF.

The V and J genes are TRBV30 and TRBJ2-1; 12 bases fit TRBD2. V was pared by 1 base and J by 3 bases, with 1 base of the junction left unmatched. The V gene's germline CDR1 is GTSNPN and CDR2 SVGIG (reference sequence). The CDR3 runs to 15 residues. The DNA of the CDR3 is TGTGCCTGGAGTGGACTAGCGGGAGTCTACAATGAGCAGTTCTTC. Its translation: CAWSGLAGVYNEQFF.

The chain links TRBV5-4 to TRBJ2-1, with D possibly TRBD1 on 6 matching bases. Trimming took off 4 bases at V and 0 bases at J, with 11 bases between the two ends. The CDR3 runs 15 residues. Germline V lookup: CDR1 SGHNT, CDR2 YYREEE (reference sequence). CDR3 amino acids: CASSRGQSSYNEQFF. As DNA, the CDR3 is TGTGCCAGCAGCCGGGGACAAAGCTCCTACAATGAGCAGTTCTTC.

This chain uses TRBV7-3 with TRBJ2-1, with 8 nucleotides matching TRBD1. Germline CDR1 and CDR2: SGHTA and FQGTGA. This CDR3 is built from 15 residues. Trimming removed 5 bases from V and 4 bases from J; junction bases left unmatched: 7. The CDR3 reads CASSPRQGKYNEQFF. CDR3 bases: TGTGCCAGCAGCCCAAGACAGGGGAAGTACAATGAGCAGTTCTTC.

To note about this clone: The same CDR3 is also encoded by other DNA sequences in this sample. The V and J genes are TRBV24-1 and TRBJ2-1; 8 positions match TRBD2. V shed 4 bases and J 7 bases; nucleotides not matched to a gene: 8. Looked up from germline, CDR1 is KGHDR and CDR2 is SFDVKD. This CDR3 has 15 amino acids. The CDR3 DNA is TGTGCCACCAGTGAAAGACTAGCGAAGTATAATGAGCAGTTCTTC. Translated, it gives CATSERLAKYNEQFF.

This chain uses TRBV5-1 with TRBJ1-4; 9 bases agree with TRBD1. The V segment lost 4 bases and the J segment 13 bases; nucleotides outside the gene matches: 8. This CDR3 is 13 amino acids long. Germline V gives CDR1 SGHRS, CDR2 YFSETQ. Here the CDR3 reads CASSVQGARGLFF. CDR3 bases: TGCGCCAGCAGCGTACAGGGGGCCCGGGGACTGTTTTTT. The whole variable domain, filled in from reference TRBV5-1 and TRBJ1-4, reads KAGVTQTPRYLIKTRGQQVTLSCSPISGHRSVSWYQQTPGQGLQFLFEYFSETQRNKGNFPGRFSGRQFSNSRSEMNVSTLELGDSALYLCASSVQGARGLFFGSGTQLSVL.

CDR3 protein: CASRASLDRGYEQYF. CDR3 sequence (DNA): TGTGCCAGTAGGGCCTCGTTGGACAGGGGTTACGAGCAGTACTTC. The chain joins TRBV19 to TRBJ2-7, with 9 bases that match TRBD1. V lost 6 bases, J lost 4 bases, and 10 bases stayed unmatched. Germline V gene sequence: CDR1 LNHDA, CDR2 SQIVND (reference sequence). The CDR3 has 15 amino acids.

V and J are TRBV18 and TRBJ2-3, with D possibly being TRBD2 (6 bases). This CDR3 comprises 14 residues. V was shortened by 4 bases and J by 1 base, with 9 bases between the two germline ends. Germline V gene data show CDR1 as KGHSH and CDR2 as LQKENI. The CDR3 spells CASSQGLGTDTQYF. The CDR3 DNA reads TGTGCCAGCTCACAGGGACTGGGCACAGATACGCAGTATTTT. Looking up the rest from reference TRBV18 and TRBJ2-3 gives the full variable domain: NAGVMQNPRHLVRRRGQEARLRCSPMKGHSHVYWYRQLPEEGLKFMVYLQKENIIDESGMPKERFSAEFPKEGPSILRIQQVVRGDSAAYFCASSQGLGTDTQYFGPGTRLTVL.